The rows below give T cell receptor beta chains drawn from one sample of a study of glioma-infiltrating T cells. Using its own MiXCR run on the multiplex PCR reads, TCRdb lists one record per CDR3 protein. The table has roughly 190,000 distinct CDR3 sequences, more than 25% seen once. Sequenced material: glioma tissue, nonneoplastic brain tissue, or PBMCs (not recorded which). These receptors all come from a human donor with low-grade glioma or glioblastoma, undergoing nonglioma brain surgery, or in good health (not recorded which). Each CDR3 is given with its conserved first and last residue. Each record gives: V gene, clone size, D gene, J gene, CDR3 protein, CDR3 DNA. The D gene is left open where the match is weak. Clone size is stated in some rows and not others, as once, few, many or a class when expanded.

TRBV5-4	-	-	TRBJ2-5	CASSLDTAMQQETQYF	TGTGCCAGCAGCTTGGATACCGCCATGCAACAAGAGACCCAGTACTTC
TRBV7-3	-	TRBD1	TRBJ2-7	CASGPPGQVSYEQYF	TGTGCCAGCGGCCCGCCGGGACAGGTCTCCTACGAGCAGTACTTC
TRBV29-1	many	-	TRBJ1-5	CSVVSGDQPQHF	TGCAGCGTTGTTTCGGGAGATCAGCCCCAGCATTTT
TRBV28	many	-	TRBJ2-7	CASNPGNYEQYF	TGTGCCAGCAATCCCGGGAACTACGAGCAGTACTTC
TRBV6-6	many	TRBD1	TRBJ1-5	CASSYPGQNNQPQHF	TGTGCCAGCAGTTACCCGGGACAGAACAATCAGCCCCAGCATTTT
TRBV20-1	-	-	TRBJ1-2	CSANVQATYGCTF	-
TRBV20-1	many	-	TRBJ1-5	CSAGPMGYNQPQHF	TGCAGTGCTGGACCTATGGGCTACAATCAGCCCCAGCATTTT
TRBV6-2/TRBV6-3	many	TRBD1	TRBJ1-1	CASRTGTGALTEAFF	TGTGCCAGCAGGACCGGGACAGGGGCCTTAACTGAAGCTTTCTTT
TRBV2	-	-	TRBJ2-7	CASSDIDRPTYEQYF	TGTGCCAGCAGTGACATCGACAGGCCCACCTACGAGCAGTACTTC
TRBV28	-	TRBD2	TRBJ2-5	CASSSGRAFQETKYF	TGTGCCAGCTCTAGCGGGAGGGCTTTCCAAGAGACCAAGTACTTC
TRBV12-3/TRBV12-4	few	-	TRBJ2-7	CASRVPDSPYEQYF	TGTGCCAGCAGGGTTCCCGATAGTCCCTACGAGCAGTACTTC
TRBV6-2/TRBV6-3	-	-	TRBJ2-1	CASLPYGSYNEHFF	TGTGCCAGCCTCCCGTACGGGTCCTACAATGAGCATTTCTTC
TRBV27	-	-	TRBJ1-1	CASSPTGPGRPLMNTEAFF	TGTGCCAGCAGTCCGACGGGACCAGGCCGCCCTCTAATGAACACTGAAGCTTTCTTT
TRBV10-3	-	TRBD2	TRBJ2-7	CAISEVAGPSYEQYF	TGTGCCATCAGTGAGGTAGCGGGCCCATCCTACGAGCAGTACTTC
TRBV27	-	-	TRBJ1-1	CASSLFGAPESFF	TGTGCCAGCAGTTTATTCGGGGCTCCTGAATCTTTCTTT
TRBV7-6	many	-	TRBJ2-3	CASSFFADTTDTQYF	TGTGCCAGCAGCTTTTTTGCGGACACCACAGATACGCAGTATTTT
TRBV28	-	-	TRBJ1-5	CASSPPGLSRLSNQPQHF	TGTGCCAGCAGTCCTCCGGGACTCTCACGGCTGAGCAATCAGCCCCAGCATTTT
TRBV5-1	few	TRBD1	TRBJ1-5	CASSRGQGNQPQHF	TGCGCCAGCAGCCGGGGACAGGGGAATCAGCCCCAGCATTTT